There are a few counts of the clone carrying this TCR beta chain. Its antigen remains unidentified. Trimming removed 5 bases from V and 1 base from J, with 12 bases in between. Germline V gene sequence: CDR1 MNHEY, CDR2 SVGEGT. The CDR3 is made up of 14 amino acids. Via MiXCR, TCRdb re-called the 5' RACE reads, giving one row per CDR3 protein. The data show roughly 51,000 distinct CDR3 sequences, about 7% seen once. The sample is drawn from a study of T-cell memory formation after mild COVID-19. The study, taken as a whole, reports: A second wave expanding day 15 to 37 was CD4+-biased; contracting clones were balanced.

The chain couples TRBV6-2 or TRBV6-3 to TRBJ2-7; a weak D match, TRBD2 (5 bases). The sequenced sample was PBMCs or a T cell subset sorted from them (not recorded which). The TCR sequence derives from a man between 18 and 35 years old who had mild COVID-19 (a few samples of this study predate the infection). Cell type and time point are not known. The CDR3 spells CASSRLGISYEQYF. The CDR3 DNA reads TGTGCCAGCAGTCGCCTCGGGATTTCCTACGAGCAGTACTTC.